Described below is a single T cell receptor beta chain sequence and its context. Profiling relied on immunoSEQ multiplex PCR, and the TCRdb table lists in-frame clones only, not all of them. The profile covers hundreds of thousands of clones, with approximately 86% appearing a single time and 3.8% taken by the ten largest. This entry comes from a study of blood T cell repertoires in COVID-19. Germline V lookup: CDR1 LGHDT, CDR2 YNNKEL (reference sequence). The CDR3 extends over 16 amino acids. Losses at the gene ends were 6 bases for V and 4 bases for J; bases not matched to a gene: 9. Material for sequencing was PBMCs or T cells enriched from blood (not recorded which). The V call is TRBV3-1 (or the pseudogene TRBV3-2), the J call TRBJ2-6; 7 bases line up with TRBD1. This clonotype was sampled from a woman aged 40 to 50 with acute COVID-19. The CDR3: CASSFGQARGANVLTF. The CDR3 DNA reads TGTGCCAGCAGTTTCGGACAGGCGCGAGGGGCCAACGTCCTGACTTTC.